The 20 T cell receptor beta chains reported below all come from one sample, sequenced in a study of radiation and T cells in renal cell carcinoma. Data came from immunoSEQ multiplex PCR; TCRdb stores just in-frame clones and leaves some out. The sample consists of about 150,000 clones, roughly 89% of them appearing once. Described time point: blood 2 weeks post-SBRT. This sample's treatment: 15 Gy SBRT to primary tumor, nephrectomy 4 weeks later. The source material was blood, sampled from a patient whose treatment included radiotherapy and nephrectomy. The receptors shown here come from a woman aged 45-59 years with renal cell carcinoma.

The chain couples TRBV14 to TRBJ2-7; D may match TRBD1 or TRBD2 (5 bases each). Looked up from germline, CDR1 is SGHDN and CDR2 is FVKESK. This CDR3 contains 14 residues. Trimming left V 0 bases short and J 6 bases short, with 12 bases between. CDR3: CASSQERGVPEQYF. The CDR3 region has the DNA TGTGCCAGCAGCCAAGAACGGGGCGTCCCCGAGCAGTACTTC.

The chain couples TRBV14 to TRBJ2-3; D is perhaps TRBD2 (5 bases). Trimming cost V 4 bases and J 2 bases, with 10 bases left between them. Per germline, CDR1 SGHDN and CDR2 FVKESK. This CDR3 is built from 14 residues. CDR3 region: CASSPTSYTDTQYF. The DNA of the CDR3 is TGTGCCAGCAGCCCCACTAGTTACACAGATACGCAGTATTTT.

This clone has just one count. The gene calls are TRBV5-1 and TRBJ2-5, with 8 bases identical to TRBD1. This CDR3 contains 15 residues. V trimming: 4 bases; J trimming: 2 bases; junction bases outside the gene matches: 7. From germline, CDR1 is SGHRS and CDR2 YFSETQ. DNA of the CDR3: TGCGCCAGCAGCCCCACGGGACAGGAACAAGAGACCCAGTACTTC. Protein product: CASSPTGQEQETQYF.

The CDR3 loop reads CASSSRTVNYGYTF. In DNA form, the CDR3 reads TGTGCCAGCAGCTCACGGACAGTAAACTATGGCTACACCTTC. The genes are TRBV5-4 and TRBJ1-2, with D tentatively TRBD1 (6 bases). Looked up from germline, CDR1 is SGHNT and CDR2 is YYREEE (reference sequence). The CDR3 is made up of 14 amino acids. Trimming shortened V by 3 bases and J by 2 bases, and 11 bases separated the two germline ends.

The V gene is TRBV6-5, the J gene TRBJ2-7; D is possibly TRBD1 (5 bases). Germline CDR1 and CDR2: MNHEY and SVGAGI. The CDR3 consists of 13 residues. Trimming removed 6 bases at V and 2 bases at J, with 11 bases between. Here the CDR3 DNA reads TGTGCCAGCAGCACAGGATACACCTACGAGCAGTACTTC. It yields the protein CASSTGYTYEQYF.

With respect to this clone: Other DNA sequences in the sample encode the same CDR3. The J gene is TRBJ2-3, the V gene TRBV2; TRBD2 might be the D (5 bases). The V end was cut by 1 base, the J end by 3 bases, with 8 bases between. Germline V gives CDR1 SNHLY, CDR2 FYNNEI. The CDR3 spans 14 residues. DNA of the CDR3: TGTGCCAGCAGTGAAGGGTTAGCGACAGATACGCAGTATTTT. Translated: CASSEGLATDTQYF.

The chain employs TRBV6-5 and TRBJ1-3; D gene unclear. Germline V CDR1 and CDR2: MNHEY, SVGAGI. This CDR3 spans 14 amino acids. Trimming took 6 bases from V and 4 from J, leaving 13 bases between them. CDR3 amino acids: CASSSGPRGNTIYF. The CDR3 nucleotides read TGTGCCAGCAGCTCCGGTCCCAGGGGAAACACCATATATTTT.

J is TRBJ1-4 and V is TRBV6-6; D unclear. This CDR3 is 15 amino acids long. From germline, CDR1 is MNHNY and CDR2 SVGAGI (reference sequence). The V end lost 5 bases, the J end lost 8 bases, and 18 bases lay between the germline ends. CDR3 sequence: CASSAPTKGVEKLFF. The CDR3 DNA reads TGTGCCAGCAGTGCCCCGACAAAGGGCGTAGAAAAACTGTTTTTT.

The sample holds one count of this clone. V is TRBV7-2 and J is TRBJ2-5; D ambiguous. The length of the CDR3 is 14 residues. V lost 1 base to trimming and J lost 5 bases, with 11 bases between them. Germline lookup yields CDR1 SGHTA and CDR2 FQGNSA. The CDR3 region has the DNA TGTGCCAGCAGCTTAGTTTCGGCTGGGGAGACCCAGTACTTC. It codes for CASSLVSAGETQYF. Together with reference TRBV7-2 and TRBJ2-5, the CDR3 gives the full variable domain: GAGVSQSPSNKVTEKGKDVELRCDPISGHTALYWYRQSLGQGLEFLIYFQGNSAPDKSGLPSDRFSAERTGGSVSTLTIQRTQQEDSAVYLCASSLVSAGETQYFGPGTRLLVL.

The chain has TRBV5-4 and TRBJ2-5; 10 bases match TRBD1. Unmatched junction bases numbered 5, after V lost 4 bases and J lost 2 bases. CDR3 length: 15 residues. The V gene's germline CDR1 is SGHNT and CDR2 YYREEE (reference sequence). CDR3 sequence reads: CASSGGQGLQETQYF. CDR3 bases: TGTGCCAGCAGCGGGGGACAGGGGCTTCAAGAGACCCAGTACTTC.

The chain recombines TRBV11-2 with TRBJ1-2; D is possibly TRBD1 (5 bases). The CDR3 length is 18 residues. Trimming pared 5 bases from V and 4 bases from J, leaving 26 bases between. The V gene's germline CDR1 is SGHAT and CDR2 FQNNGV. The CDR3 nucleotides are TGTGCCAGCAGCCCCCTTAAGGAACAGGAAACCATGGGCTATGGCTACACCTTC. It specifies CASSPLKEQETMGYGYTF.

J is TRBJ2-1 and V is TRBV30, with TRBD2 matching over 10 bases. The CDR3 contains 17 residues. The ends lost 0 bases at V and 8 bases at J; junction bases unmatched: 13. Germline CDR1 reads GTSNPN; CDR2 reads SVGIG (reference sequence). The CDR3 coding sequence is TGTGCCTGGAGTGTAGGGGTAACTAGCGGGGCCCCACATGAGCAGTTCTTC. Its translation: CAWSVGVTSGAPHEQFF.

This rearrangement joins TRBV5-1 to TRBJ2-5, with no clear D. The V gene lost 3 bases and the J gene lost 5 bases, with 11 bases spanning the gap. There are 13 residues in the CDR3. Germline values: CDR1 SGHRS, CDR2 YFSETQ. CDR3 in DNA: TGCGCCAGCAGCTATCGGACCAGGGAGACCCAGTACTTC. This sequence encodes CASSYRTRETQYF.

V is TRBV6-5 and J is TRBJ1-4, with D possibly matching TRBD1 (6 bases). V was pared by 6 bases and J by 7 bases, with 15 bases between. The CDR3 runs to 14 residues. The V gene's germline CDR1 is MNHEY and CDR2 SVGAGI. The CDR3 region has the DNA TGTGCCAGCAGCCCCGGGACAATGGTTGAAAAACTGTTTTTT. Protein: CASSPGTMVEKLFF.

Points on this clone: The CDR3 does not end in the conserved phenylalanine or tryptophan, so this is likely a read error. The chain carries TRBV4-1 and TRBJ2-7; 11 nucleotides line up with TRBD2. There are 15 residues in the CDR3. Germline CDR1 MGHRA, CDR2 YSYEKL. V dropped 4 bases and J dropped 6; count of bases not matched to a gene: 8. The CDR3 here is CASSLTTSGNFEQYL. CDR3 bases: TGCGCCAGCAGCCTAACGACTAGCGGGAATTTCGAGCAGTACCTC.

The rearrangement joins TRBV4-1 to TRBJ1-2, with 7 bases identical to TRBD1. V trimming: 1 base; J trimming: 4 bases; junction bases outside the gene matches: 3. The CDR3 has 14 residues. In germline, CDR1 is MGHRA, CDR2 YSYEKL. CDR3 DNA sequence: TGCGCCAGCAGCCAAGGGGACAGCGGCTATGGCTACACCTTC. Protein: CASSQGDSGYGYTF.

CDR3 nucleotide sequence: TGTGCCAGCAGCCTTTTGGGAAGGGGCCCTAACAATGAGCAGTTCTTC. Its protein is CASSLLGRGPNNEQFF. The chain is built from TRBV9 and TRBJ2-1; weak D call: TRBD1 (5 bases). This CDR3 has 16 residues. Germline V gene lookup returns CDR1 SGDLS and CDR2 YYNGEE. V was trimmed by 4 bases and J by 5 bases, leaving 19 bases between them.

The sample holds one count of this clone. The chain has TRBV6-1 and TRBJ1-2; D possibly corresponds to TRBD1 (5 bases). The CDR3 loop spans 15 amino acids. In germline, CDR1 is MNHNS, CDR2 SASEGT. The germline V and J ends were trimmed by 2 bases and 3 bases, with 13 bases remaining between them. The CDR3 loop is CASSERARDHYGYTF. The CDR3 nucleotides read TGTGCCAGCAGTGAAAGGGCCAGGGATCACTATGGCTACACCTTC.

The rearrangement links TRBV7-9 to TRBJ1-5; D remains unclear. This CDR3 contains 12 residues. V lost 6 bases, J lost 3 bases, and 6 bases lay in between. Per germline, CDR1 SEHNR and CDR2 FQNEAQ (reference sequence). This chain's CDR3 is CASSATNQPQHF. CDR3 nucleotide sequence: TGTGCCAGCAGTGCCACCAATCAGCCCCAGCATTTT. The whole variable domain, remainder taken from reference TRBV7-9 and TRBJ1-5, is DTGVSQNPRHKITKRGQNVTFRCDPISEHNRLYWYRQTLGQGPEFLTYFQNEAQLEKSRLLSDRFSAERPKGSFSTLEIQRTEQGDSAMYLCASSATNQPQHFGDGTRLSIL.

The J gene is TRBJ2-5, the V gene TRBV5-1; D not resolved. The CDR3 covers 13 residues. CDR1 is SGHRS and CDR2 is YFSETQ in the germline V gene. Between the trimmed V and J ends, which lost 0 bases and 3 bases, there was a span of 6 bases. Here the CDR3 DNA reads TGCGCCAGCAGCTTGGGCCCAGAAGAGACCCAGTACTTC. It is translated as CASSLGPEETQYF.